These 6 T cell receptor beta chains came from one sample sequenced in a study of blood T cell repertoires in COVID-19. Measured with immunoSEQ multiplex PCR; TCRdb has only the in-frame clones, and not every one. Of roughly 62,000 clones in the sample, around 87% were seen once. The sample taken for sequencing was peripheral blood. The receptor source for this set is a man in his 70s with acute or convalescent COVID-19.

This clone was recorded a few times. V gene TRBV5-4 combines with J gene TRBJ2-7; TRBD1 matches 11 bases. The CDR3 extends over 14 amino acids. Per germline, CDR1 SGHNT and CDR2 YYREEE (reference sequence). V lost 1 base and J lost 5; bases outside the gene matches: 2. As DNA, the CDR3 is TGTGCCAGCAGCTTGTGGACAGGGGGCCACGAGCAGTACTTC. It codes for CASSLWTGGHEQYF.

This chain links TRBV10-3 with TRBJ2-7; TRBD1 agrees at 10 bases. The CDR3 covers 16 residues. Per germline, CDR1 ENHRY and CDR2 SYGVKD. The trim removed 3 bases at V and 5 bases at J, leaving 10 bases unmatched. The CDR3 protein is CAISDTSGTGVNEQYF. The CDR3 nucleotides read TGTGCCATCAGTGATACCTCCGGGACAGGGGTGAACGAGCAGTACTTC.

This clone appeared once. The rearrangement joins TRBV7-3 to TRBJ2-2, with 8 bases aligning to TRBD1. CDR1 and CDR2 (germline): SGHTA, FQGTGA. With 3 bases clipped from V and 4 bases from J, the junction kept 7 bases outside the gene matches. This CDR3 contains 16 residues. This CDR3 is CASSLAQGARTGELFF. CDR3 coding DNA: TGTGCCAGCAGCTTGGCCCAGGGGGCGCGCACCGGGGAGCTGTTTTTT.

CDR3 coding DNA: TGTGCCAGCAGCCAAGGGGGAGGGCCCTCTGGAAACACCATATATTTT. The encoded protein is CASSQGGGPSGNTIYF. The genes are TRBV3-1 (or the pseudogene TRBV3-2) and TRBJ1-3; D unresolved. The CDR3 sequence is 16 residues long. V was cut by 1 base and J by 0 bases, with 10 bases left in between. From germline, CDR1 is LGHDT and CDR2 YNNKEL (reference sequence).

CDR3: CSASVRGAQPQHF. The CDR3 nucleotides are TGCAGTGCTAGTGTCAGGGGCGCTCAGCCCCAGCATTTT. The V gene is TRBV20-1, the J gene TRBJ1-5, with TRBD1 as a possible D gene (6 bases). This CDR3 has 13 amino acids. Germline V CDR1 and CDR2: DFQATT, SNEGSKA (reference sequence). V was clipped by 3 bases and J by 6 bases, with 12 bases between them.

The chain links TRBV6-5 to TRBJ2-7; 8 nucleotides match TRBD1. V was pared by 8 bases and J by 2 bases, with 5 bases of the junction left unmatched. In germline, CDR1 is MNHEY, CDR2 SVGAGI. The CDR3 is 13 amino acids. As DNA, the CDR3 is TGTGCCAGCCGACCGACAGGGGCCTACGAGCAGTACTTC. Protein: CASRPTGAYEQYF.